The 31 T cell receptor beta chains below come from one sample, sequenced in a study of blood T cell repertoires in COVID-19. Libraries were prepared by immunoSEQ multiplex PCR; TCRdb keeps only in-frame clonotypes and omits some of them. The sample has roughly 100,000 clones; roughly 90% are singletons. Specimen: peripheral blood. All receptors derive from a human donor in a cohort sampled during active COVID-19.

The CDR3 region has the DNA TGTGCCACCAGTGCGACTAGCGGGGGGGCATACAATGAGCAGTTCTTC. It is translated as CATSATSGGAYNEQFF. This chain links TRBV24-1 with TRBJ2-1, with 14 positions matching TRBD2. CDR1 and CDR2 from the germline V gene are KGHDR and SFDVKD. V lost 5 bases to trimming and J lost 4 bases; unmatched junction nucleotides: 3. This CDR3 is built from 16 residues.

This chain uses TRBV28 with TRBJ2-6; weak D call: TRBD1 (5 bases). CDR1 and CDR2 from the germline V gene are MDHEN and SYDVKM. V was pared by 7 bases and J by 0 bases, with 10 bases between. The CDR3 is 15 amino acids. The DNA for the CDR3 is TGTGCCAGCACTCCCAGGGTCTCTGGGGCCAACGTCCTGACTTTC. Its translation: CASTPRVSGANVLTF.

The chain has TRBV29-1 and TRBJ2-1; D might be TRBD2 (5 bases). The length of the CDR3 is 16 residues. Trimming took 4 bases from V and 0 from J, leaving 16 bases between them. Germline CDR1 is SQVTM and CDR2 is ANQGSEA. The CDR3 reads CSVVPTSGISYNEQFF. CDR3 in DNA: TGCAGCGTTGTTCCGACGAGCGGAATCTCCTACAATGAGCAGTTCTTC.

This chain links TRBV11-2 with TRBJ2-1, with 13 bases matching TRBD2. V was clipped by 5 bases and J by 4 bases; unmatched bases: 2. The germline CDR1 and CDR2 sequences are SGHAT and FQNNGV. The CDR3 sequence is 15 residues long. The CDR3 is CASSRTSGSYNEQFF. For the CDR3, the DNA is TGTGCCAGCAGCAGGACTAGCGGGAGTTACAATGAGCAGTTCTTC. The full variable domain, rest sourced from reference TRBV11-2 and TRBJ2-1, is EAGVAQSPRYKIIEKRQSVAFWCNPISGHATLYWYQQILGQGPKLLIQFQNNGVVDDSQLPKDRFSAERLKGVDSTLKIQPAKLEDSAVYLCASSRTSGSYNEQFFGPGTRLTVL.

This chain uses TRBV3-1 (or the pseudogene TRBV3-2) with TRBJ2-5, with D uncertain. Germline V lookup: CDR1 LGHDT, CDR2 YNNKEL (reference sequence). The CDR3 covers 15 residues. Trimming removed 2 bases from V and 0 bases from J, with 10 bases in between. The CDR3 DNA sequence: TGTGCCAGCAGCCAATCGGTCTCGTACCAAGAGACCCAGTACTTC. Protein: CASSQSVSYQETQYF.

The rearrangement uses TRBV4-1 and TRBJ1-3; no definite D call. V lost 0 bases and J 2 bases, leaving 14 bases between the germline ends. The CDR3 contains 17 residues. The germline V gene has CDR1 MGHRA and CDR2 YSYEKL. In DNA, the CDR3 is TGCGCCAGCAGCCAAGATAAAGTTGCAGGAACTGGAAACACCATATATTTT. This gives the protein CASSQDKVAGTGNTIYF.

The chain links TRBV10-3 to TRBJ2-2, with D possibly being TRBD1 (5 bases). Germline-derived CDR1 and CDR2 are ENHRY and SYGVKD. The CDR3 runs 15 residues. V dropped 1 base and J dropped 4 bases, with 10 bases sitting between them. The CDR3 spells CAISELYRSTGELFF. The CDR3 DNA follows: TGTGCCATCAGTGAGTTGTACAGGTCCACCGGGGAGCTGTTTTTT.

This chain connects TRBV3-1 (or the pseudogene TRBV3-2) to TRBJ2-3; 9 nucleotides line up with TRBD2. CDR3 length equals 16 residues. Per germline, CDR1 LGHDT and CDR2 YNNKEL (reference sequence). V dropped 2 bases and J dropped 1; count of bases not matched to a gene: 4. DNA of the CDR3: TGTGCCAGCAGCCAAAGCGCTAGCGGGGGCACAGATACGCAGTATTTT. It translates to CASSQSASGGTDTQYF.

The chain employs TRBV7-3 and TRBJ2-3, with TRBD2 identical over 14 bases. Germline loops: CDR1 SGHTA, CDR2 FQGTGA. The junction had 8 bases not matched to a gene; V was cut back by 5 bases and J by 4 bases. The CDR3 is made up of 17 amino acids. The chain's CDR3 is CASSVGTSGSAADTQYF. DNA of the CDR3: TGTGCCAGCAGCGTCGGGACTAGCGGGAGTGCAGCAGATACGCAGTATTTT.

This clone was observed a few times. The rearrangement links TRBV7-3 to TRBJ2-7; 8 bases line up with TRBD2. The junction had 7 bases not matched to a gene; V was cut back by 0 bases and J by 12 bases. The CDR3 sequence is 13 residues long. Per the germline V gene, CDR1 is SGHTA and CDR2 is FQGTGA. The CDR3 is CASSLTPSGQPYF. Written as DNA, the CDR3 is TGTGCCAGCAGCTTAACACCTAGCGGGCAGCCGTACTTC.

This chain uses TRBV5-1 with TRBJ2-7; D is unclear. The germline V and J ends were trimmed by 4 bases and 0 bases, with 8 bases remaining between them. CDR3 length equals 13 residues. Germline V CDR1 and CDR2: SGHRS, YFSETQ. CDR3 loop: CASSAMSSYEQYF. CDR3 DNA: TGCGCCAGCAGCGCCATGAGCTCCTACGAGCAGTACTTC.

This clone has only a few counts. The V call is TRBV7-2, the J call TRBJ2-3; 8 positions agree with TRBD2. Losses at the gene ends were 5 bases for V and 3 bases for J; bases not matched to a gene: 7. The CDR3 loop spans 15 amino acids. Germline V gene lookup returns CDR1 SGHTA and CDR2 FQGNSA. CDR3 in amino acids: CASSLTGGETDTQYF. The CDR3 nucleotides read TGTGCCAGCAGCCTCACGGGGGGGGAGACAGATACGCAGTATTTT.

This rearrangement joins TRBV7-9 to TRBJ2-1; D possibly corresponds to TRBD1 (6 bases). Germline V gene data show CDR1 as SEHNR and CDR2 as FQNEAQ (reference sequence). The CDR3 loop spans 15 amino acids. With 1 base removed from V and 5 bases from J, the gap between germline ends came to 12 bases. The CDR3 sequence is CASSLGVGQDNEQFF. CDR3 bases: TGTGCCAGCAGCTTAGGCGTGGGACAAGACAATGAGCAGTTCTTC.

The chain uses TRBV7-2 and TRBJ1-6, with TRBD1 identical over 7 bases. The ends lost 5 bases at V and 5 bases at J; junction bases unmatched: 6. CDR1 is SGHTA and CDR2 is FQGNSA in the germline V gene. The CDR3 length is 15 residues. For the CDR3, the DNA is TGTGCCAGCAGCCTCCCCGACAGGGATAATTCACCCCTCCACTTT. It translates to CASSLPDRDNSPLHF.

The rearrangement uses TRBV11-2 and TRBJ1-4, with 8 bases aligning to TRBD1. The CDR3 runs 14 residues. Germline CDR1 SGHAT, CDR2 FQNNGV. V gave up 5 bases and J gave up 7 bases; unmatched junction bases: 6. Here the CDR3 DNA reads TGTGCCAGCAGCCCCCGACAGGGGAGTGAAAAACTGTTTTTT. Residues: CASSPRQGSEKLFF.

The CDR3 loop reads CASSQRTRLTEAFF. CDR3 sequence (DNA): TGTGCCAGCAGCCAGAGAACTCGACTCACTGAAGCTTTCTTT. This chain connects TRBV4-2 to TRBJ1-1, with D unclear. CDR3 size: 14 residues. V lost 3 bases and J 4 bases, leaving 12 bases between the germline ends. Per germline, CDR1 LGHNA and CDR2 YNFKEQ.

The chain links TRBV20-1 to TRBJ1-2, with 8 positions matching TRBD1. The CDR3 loop spans 11 amino acids. Germline V gene data show CDR1 as DFQATT and CDR2 as SNEGSKA (reference sequence). Germline trimming cut 4 bases from V and 8 bases from J; bases unmatched to any gene: 3. The CDR3 loop reads CSANQGAGYTF. The CDR3 DNA follows: TGCAGTGCTAACCAGGGGGCAGGCTACACCTTC.

V usage is TRBV24-1 and J usage is TRBJ2-5, with 9 bases matching TRBD1. This CDR3 contains 16 residues. Germline lookup yields CDR1 KGHDR and CDR2 SFDVKD. V shed 7 bases and J 1 base; nucleotides not matched to a gene: 9. The CDR3 is CATSHPTDRGQETQYF. The CDR3 DNA is TGTGCCACCAGCCACCCTACGGACAGGGGCCAAGAGACCCAGTACTTC.

The rearrangement joins TRBV5-1 to TRBJ2-3; 12 bases fit TRBD2. V gave up 4 bases and J gave up 1 base; unmatched junction bases: 7. Germline assignment: CDR1 SGHRS and CDR2 YFSETQ. The CDR3 runs 17 residues. The CDR3 spells CASSKGLAGSGTDTQYF. The CDR3 region has the DNA TGCGCCAGCAGCAAAGGACTAGCGGGGTCTGGCACAGATACGCAGTATTTT. Drawing the rest from reference TRBV5-1 and TRBJ2-3, the complete variable domain is KAGVTQTPRYLIKTRGQQVTLSCSPISGHRSVSWYQQTPGQGLQFLFEYFSETQRNKGNFPGRFSGRQFSNSRSEMNVSTLELGDSALYLCASSKGLAGSGTDTQYFGPGTRLTVL.

The J gene is TRBJ2-7, the V gene TRBV28; TRBD1 agrees at 10 bases. The CDR3 covers 13 residues. With 5 bases clipped from V and 3 bases from J, the junction kept 1 base outside the gene matches. Germline CDR1 reads MDHEN; CDR2 reads SYDVKM. The CDR3 DNA is TGTGCCAGCAGTGACAGGGGGCACTACGAGCAGTACTTC. Its protein product is CASSDRGHYEQYF.

This sequence joins TRBV5-1 and TRBJ2-5; possibly TRBD2 for D (7 bases). This CDR3 has 15 residues. Trimming removed 2 bases from V and 1 base from J, with 12 bases in between. The germline V gene encodes CDR1 SGHRS and CDR2 YFSETQ. This chain's CDR3 is CASSFAGAIQETQYF. The CDR3 DNA is TGCGCCAGCAGCTTCGCGGGGGCAATCCAAGAGACCCAGTACTTC.

This chain connects TRBV5-1 to TRBJ2-7, with TRBD1 matching over 9 bases. The CDR3 runs to 15 residues. V lost 3 bases to trimming and J lost 1 base; unmatched junction nucleotides: 5. Per germline, CDR1 SGHRS and CDR2 YFSETQ. The CDR3 spells CASSSRGTGSYEQYF. The CDR3 DNA follows: TGCGCCAGCAGCTCGCGGGGGACAGGGTCCTACGAGCAGTACTTC.

V is TRBV28 and J is TRBJ2-3; 13 nucleotides match TRBD2. J lost 4 bases, V lost 5 bases, and 6 bases had no gene match. This CDR3 comprises 16 residues. Germline V gene sequence: CDR1 MDHEN, CDR2 SYDVKM. In DNA, the CDR3 is TGTGCCAGCAGTGTAAGGACTAGCGGGAGTCCAGATACGCAGTATTTT. It codes for CASSVRTSGSPDTQYF.

The genes are TRBV6-4 and TRBJ1-4; 9 nucleotides agree with TRBD1. V gave up 4 bases and J gave up 7 bases; unmatched junction bases: 16. The CDR3 extends over 18 amino acids. The V gene's germline CDR1 is MRHNA and CDR2 SNTAGT. The CDR3 DNA reads TGTGCCAGCAGTGCCTTCCGGGACAGGGTTAGTATTTGTGAAAAACTGTTTTTT. It encodes CASSAFRDRVSICEKLFF.

The genes are TRBV6-5 and TRBJ2-2; tentative D call: TRBD2 (5 bases). This CDR3 is 16 amino acids long. CDR1 is MNHEY, CDR2 SVGAGI, per germline. Between the trimmed V and J ends, which lost 0 bases and 4 bases, there was a span of 12 bases. In nucleotides, the CDR3 is TGTGCCAGCAGTTACTCCGTCTTAGAGGGCACCGGGGAGCTGTTTTTT. Translating gives CASSYSVLEGTGELFF.

This clone was picked up a small number of times. This chain joins TRBV20-1 and TRBJ2-7; D is undetermined. Germline CDR1 reads DFQATT; CDR2 reads SNEGSKA (reference sequence). The CDR3 loop spans 11 amino acids. Trimming shortened V by 6 bases and J by 1 base, and 7 bases separated the two germline ends. The CDR3 sequence is CSAAASYEQYF. CDR3 DNA: TGCAGTGCGGCGGCGTCCTACGAGCAGTACTTC.

This clone has a single count. V usage is TRBV7-9 and J usage is TRBJ2-5; 7 bases line up with TRBD1. J was trimmed by 3 bases and V by 1 base; bases with no gene match: 8. CDR3 size: 16 residues. The germline gives CDR1 SEHNR, CDR2 FQNEAQ (reference sequence). This CDR3 is CASSLGTGKTKETQYF. For the CDR3, the DNA is TGTGCCAGCAGCTTAGGGACAGGAAAAACCAAAGAGACCCAGTACTTC.

J is TRBJ2-7 and V is TRBV7-6; TRBD2 agrees at 7 bases. Germline loops: CDR1 SGHVS, CDR2 FNYEAQ. V lost 1 base, J lost 6 bases, and 3 bases stayed unmatched. The CDR3 has 13 residues. The CDR3 spells CASSLEAGSEQYF. The CDR3, as DNA: TGTGCCAGCAGCTTAGAAGCGGGGAGCGAGCAGTACTTC.

V and J are TRBV2 and TRBJ2-2, with a weak D call TRBD2 (5 bases). The CDR3 covers 13 residues. Germline V gene data show CDR1 as SNHLY and CDR2 as FYNNEI. V was shortened by 7 bases and J by 3 bases, with 9 bases between the two germline ends. CDR3 loop: CASTVRDTGELFF. CDR3 coding DNA: TGTGCCAGCACCGTGCGGGACACCGGGGAGCTGTTTTTT.

The V call is TRBV5-1, the J call TRBJ2-5; 13 nucleotides agree with TRBD2. The CDR3 contains 16 residues. The V gene's germline CDR1 is SGHRS and CDR2 YFSETQ. J was trimmed by 5 bases and V by 4 bases; bases with no gene match: 8. CDR3 bases: TGCGCCAGCAGCCTGGGACTAGCGGGGACCTCGGAGACCCAGTACTTC. This encodes CASSLGLAGTSETQYF.

The chain uses TRBV18 and TRBJ2-7, with 11 bases fitting TRBD2. The germline V gene has CDR1 KGHSH and CDR2 LQKENI. The CDR3 spans 18 residues. J was trimmed by 4 bases and V by 6 bases; bases with no gene match: 17. The CDR3 region is CASSPTTSGIEFSYEQYF. CDR3 bases: TGTGCCAGCTCTCCGACGACTAGCGGGATAGAGTTCTCATACGAGCAGTACTTC.